Below, 31 T cell receptor beta chains from the same sample are listed, as sequenced in a study of blood T cell repertoires in COVID-19 (dated by TCRdb to the early 2020s). The library was prepared using the immunoSEQ multiplex PCR assay. Drawn from immuneACCESS, this table holds only the in-frame rearrangements with V and J called that TCRdb kept. Clones are partly lost; checked studies trace under half to an unresolved V gene and leave the rest unexplained. The sample table records under 250,000 clones; 80% to 85% of these occur just once. Approximately 30% of the sample is held by the ten biggest clonotypes. Sequencing was done on a sample of peripheral blood. The receptors come from a middle-aged man with acute or convalescent COVID-19.

The V and J genes are TRBV7-2 and TRBJ2-7; possibly TRBD1 for D (5 bases). Germline-derived CDR1 and CDR2 are SGHTA and FQGNSA. The germline V and J ends were trimmed by 1 base and 7 bases, with 11 bases remaining between them. The length of the CDR3 is 13 residues. CDR3 DNA sequence: TGTGCCAGCAGCTTAGATACCAGGGTTGAGCAGTACTTC. Protein: CASSLDTRVEQYF. Based on the CDR3 plus reference TRBV7-2 and TRBJ2-7, the full variable domain is GAGVSQSPSNKVTEKGKDVELRCDPISGHTALYWYRQSLGQGLEFLIYFQGNSAPDKSGLPSDRFSAERTGGSVSTLTIQRTQQEDSAVYLCASSLDTRVEQYFGPGTRLTVT.

V and J are TRBV11-2 and TRBJ2-2; a weak D match, TRBD1 (6 bases). CDR3 length equals 16 residues. Germline V gene sequence: CDR1 SGHAT, CDR2 FQNNGV. V shed 2 bases and J shed 2 bases, with 12 bases lying between them. The CDR3 reads CASSLNWGRNTGELFF. The CDR3 nucleotides read TGTGCCAGCAGCTTAAATTGGGGGCGAAACACCGGGGAGCTGTTTTTT.

This clone appeared a single time. The J gene is TRBJ2-3, the V gene TRBV24-1, with 7 bases identical to TRBD1. Trimming cost V 6 bases and J 2 bases; bases outside gene matches: 4. In germline, CDR1 is KGHDR, CDR2 SFDVKD. The CDR3 runs to 14 residues. This CDR3 is CATSKGALTDTQYF. The CDR3 DNA reads as TGTGCCACCAGTAAGGGGGCCCTCACAGATACGCAGTATTTT.

This clone was observed a few times. This sequence joins TRBV19 and TRBJ2-2; TRBD2 is a possible D gene (5 bases). The V and J ends lost 5 bases and 0 bases respectively, with 10 bases between them. The CDR3 has 15 residues. CDR1 is LNHDA and CDR2 is SQIVND in the germline V gene (reference sequence). The CDR3 reads CASSGSTTNTGELFF. The CDR3 DNA sequence: TGTGCCAGTAGTGGGAGCACTACGAACACCGGGGAGCTGTTTTTT.

This chain connects TRBV6-5 to TRBJ1-2, with D hard to call. V gave up 6 bases and J gave up 5 bases, with 7 bases separating them. Germline CDR1 MNHEY, CDR2 SVGAGI. The CDR3 length is 11 residues. CDR3 coding DNA: TGTGCCAGCAGACTCATGTATGGCTACACCTTC. This sequence encodes CASRLMYGYTF.

The chain employs TRBV11-2 and TRBJ2-7; no definite D call. The CDR3 runs 13 residues. V dropped 5 bases and J dropped 2 bases, with 10 bases sitting between them. Looked up from germline, CDR1 is SGHAT and CDR2 is FQNNGV. The CDR3 DNA sequence: TGTGCCAGCAGCCCCCATCAAACCTACGAGCAGTACTTC. Its protein product is CASSPHQTYEQYF.

V usage is TRBV6-5 and J usage is TRBJ1-1; D is possibly TRBD1 (5 bases). Germline V lookup: CDR1 MNHEY, CDR2 SVGAGI. V shed 8 bases and J shed 6 bases, with 13 bases lying between them. CDR3 length equals 12 residues. Here the CDR3 DNA reads TGTGCCAGCCCTAATCGGGGGTCTGAAGCTTTCTTT. Amino acid sequence: CASPNRGSEAFF.

Details on this clone: A read error may account for a junction end that differs from germline. The chain links TRBV10-3 to TRBJ2-7; no clear D. The CDR3 runs to 11 residues. Germline CDR1 and CDR2: ENHRY and SYGVKD. CDR3 region: CAISESYGQYF. CDR3 coding DNA: TGTGCCATCAGTGAGTCATACGGGCAGTACTTC.

This chain joins TRBV6-5 and TRBJ1-2; D ambiguous. Germline values: CDR1 MNHEY, CDR2 SVGAGI. The CDR3 runs to 13 residues. Trimming shortened V by 3 bases and J by 8 bases, and 13 bases separated the two germline ends. The CDR3, as DNA: TGTGCCAGCAGTTATTCGCGGGCGCCCGGCTACACCTTC. It encodes CASSYSRAPGYTF.

The chain couples TRBV29-1 to TRBJ2-2; D possibly corresponds to TRBD1 (5 bases). Germline V gene sequence: CDR1 SQVTM, CDR2 ANQGSEA. The CDR3 runs 13 residues. Between the trimmed V and J ends, which lost 2 bases and 2 bases, there was a span of 6 bases. In DNA form, the CDR3 reads TGCAGCGTTGAAACAGGCAACACCGGGGAGCTGTTTTTT. Encoded protein: CSVETGNTGELFF.

The chain is built from TRBV19 and TRBJ1-3; the match to TRBD1 covers 7 bases. J gave up 0 bases and V 5 bases, and 10 bases lay outside the gene matches. The CDR3 runs to 17 residues. The germline gives CDR1 LNHDA, CDR2 SQIVND (reference sequence). This chain's CDR3 is CASSSTQGKSSGNTIYF. The CDR3 nucleotides are TGTGCCAGTAGTTCCACACAGGGGAAAAGCTCTGGAAACACCATATATTTT.

The chain's CDR3 is CTSSPWGLPGESSYNEQFF. The CDR3 DNA is TGCACCAGCAGCCCGTGGGGACTTCCGGGAGAGAGCTCCTACAATGAGCAGTTCTTC. The chain combines TRBV1 with TRBJ2-1; no DNA check was done on the table's D call, TRBD2. TRBV1 is assigned pseudogene status. The length of the CDR3 is 19 residues.

The chain joins TRBV5-6 to TRBJ2-5, with 8 positions matching TRBD2. After removal of 0 bases from V and 5 bases from J, the junction contained 6 bases not matched to a gene. CDR1 SGHDT and CDR2 YYEEEE come from the germline V gene. The CDR3 is 15 amino acids. The CDR3 is CASSLAGRVGETQYF. In nucleotides, the CDR3 is TGTGCCAGCAGCTTGGCCGGGAGGGTAGGCGAGACCCAGTACTTC.

This chain joins TRBV30 and TRBJ1-2; D is unclear. V shed 2 bases and J shed 3 bases, with 16 bases lying between them. Per germline, CDR1 GTSNPN and CDR2 SVGIG (reference sequence). The CDR3 runs to 15 residues. CDR3 in amino acids: CAWSFGDGAHYGYTF. CDR3 DNA sequence: TGTGCCTGGAGTTTTGGTGACGGAGCGCACTATGGCTACACCTTC.

V is TRBV2 and J is TRBJ2-3; D unresolved. V lost 6 bases to trimming and J lost 6 bases, with 7 bases between them. The CDR3 spans 11 residues. The germline V gene encodes CDR1 SNHLY and CDR2 FYNNEI. CDR3 nucleotide sequence: TGTGCCAGCAGCATCATGGATACGCAGTATTTT. Protein sequence: CASSIMDTQYF.

A single count supports this clone. The rearrangement joins TRBV5-1 to TRBJ2-2, with unresolved D. This CDR3 comprises 16 residues. With 1 base removed from V and 3 bases from J, the gap between germline ends came to 13 bases. CDR1 is SGHRS, CDR2 YFSETQ, per germline. The CDR3 DNA reads TGCGCCAGCAGCTTGTTTTTACACCGTGACACCGGGGAGCTGTTTTTT. Translation: CASSLFLHRDTGELFF.

V gene TRBV29-1 combines with J gene TRBJ2-2, with 7 bases matching TRBD2. The V gene's germline CDR1 is SQVTM and CDR2 ANQGSEA. The CDR3 runs 14 residues. J lost 6 bases, V lost 3 bases, and 7 bases had no gene match. The CDR3 region is CSVDSGGSAGELFF. The CDR3 nucleotides read TGCAGCGTTGATTCGGGGGGTAGTGCCGGGGAGCTGTTTTTT.

This sequence joins TRBV6-6 and TRBJ1-1; D not resolved. CDR3 length: 12 residues. Per germline, CDR1 MNHNY and CDR2 SVGAGI (reference sequence). V lost 6 bases to trimming and J lost 4 bases, with 9 bases between them. CDR3 in amino acids: CASRARGTEAFF. CDR3 DNA: TGTGCCAGCAGGGCCCGGGGCACTGAAGCTTTCTTT.

This chain joins TRBV29-1 and TRBJ2-1; tentatively, D is TRBD2 (6 bases). The length of the CDR3 is 12 residues. Germline CDR1 is SQVTM and CDR2 is ANQGSEA. V lost 8 bases and J lost 7, with 15 bases in between. The CDR3 region has the DNA TGCAGCCTCGAGGCTAGCGAGAATGAGCAGTTCTTC. This gives the protein CSLEASENEQFF.

This clone was detected once. The chain uses TRBV27 and TRBJ2-1; 13 bases are a match to TRBD2. Germline V CDR1 and CDR2: MNHEY, SMNVEV (reference sequence). The CDR3 spans 15 residues. Trimming removed 8 bases from V and 6 bases from J; junction bases left unmatched: 7. CDR3 bases: TGTGCCAGCGGTAGACTAGCGGGAGGATCCAATGAGCAGTTCTTC. Its protein is CASGRLAGGSNEQFF.

The J gene is TRBJ1-5, the V gene TRBV30; tentatively, D is TRBD1 (6 bases). The V gene lost 1 base and the J gene lost 7 bases, with 17 bases spanning the gap. There are 15 residues in the CDR3. CDR1 and CDR2 (germline): GTSNPN, SVGIG (reference sequence). CDR3 coding DNA: TGTGCCTGGAGTGCCCAACAGGGAGGGAGCCAGCCCCAGCATTTT. As protein: CAWSAQQGGSQPQHF.

The J gene is TRBJ2-3, the V gene TRBV29-1; 9 bases are a match to TRBD1. Unmatched junction bases numbered 5, after V lost 2 bases and J lost 2 bases. This CDR3 contains 15 residues. The germline CDR1 and CDR2 sequences are SQVTM and ANQGSEA. This chain's CDR3 is CSVELGTGNTDTQYF. CDR3 sequence (DNA): TGCAGCGTTGAATTAGGGACAGGGAACACAGATACGCAGTATTTT.

The V gene is TRBV5-1, the J gene TRBJ2-2, with 8 bases identical to TRBD2. With V trimmed by 4 bases and J by 4 bases, 3 bases remained unmatched. This CDR3 contains 14 residues. The germline gives CDR1 SGHRS, CDR2 YFSETQ. CDR3: CASSSTSGTGELFF. The CDR3 DNA reads as TGCGCCAGCAGCAGTACTAGCGGCACCGGGGAGCTGTTTTTT.

V usage is TRBV7-2 and J usage is TRBJ2-1, with D possibly being TRBD2 (5 bases). Deletions cut 5 bases from V and 7 bases from J, with 15 bases between. The CDR3 sequence is 14 residues long. CDR1 and CDR2 from the germline V gene are SGHTA and FQGNSA. CDR3 in DNA: TGTGCCAGCAGCCCAGTGCGCGGGCGGAATGAGCAGTTCTTC. This encodes CASSPVRGRNEQFF. Using reference TRBV7-2 and TRBJ2-1 for the parts outside the CDR3, the full variable domain is GAGVSQSPSNKVTEKGKDVELRCDPISGHTALYWYRQSLGQGLEFLIYFQGNSAPDKSGLPSDRFSAERTGGSVSTLTIQRTQQEDSAVYLCASSPVRGRNEQFFGPGTRLTVL.

This rearrangement joins TRBV20-1 to TRBJ2-7; no reliable D call. CDR1 is DFQATT and CDR2 is SNEGSKA in the germline V gene (reference sequence). The V end lost 3 bases, the J end lost 0 bases, and 9 bases lay between the germline ends. The CDR3 is 13 amino acids. DNA of the CDR3: TGCAGTGCTAGTTATGGGCCCTCCTACGAGCAGTACTTC. It specifies CSASYGPSYEQYF.

The rearrangement uses TRBV19 and TRBJ2-3; D may be TRBD2 (6 bases). Trimming shortened V by 5 bases and J by 1 base, and 16 bases separated the two germline ends. CDR3 size: 16 residues. Germline lookup yields CDR1 LNHDA and CDR2 SQIVND (reference sequence). The CDR3 region is CASSLTGTPGTDTQYF. CDR3 bases: TGTGCCAGTAGTCTAACCGGGACTCCGGGCACAGATACGCAGTATTTT.

The CDR3 sequence is CAWNQGQGGPPLHF. The DNA for the CDR3 is TGTGCCTGGAATCAAGGACAGGGAGGACCACCCCTCCACTTT. The chain carries TRBV30 and TRBJ1-6; 8 nucleotides agree with TRBD1. CDR1 and CDR2 from the germline V gene are GTSNPN and SVGIG (reference sequence). The CDR3 spans 14 residues. The J segment lost 11 bases and the V segment lost 4 bases, leaving 10 bases of the junction unmatched.

This clone was seen a single time. This chain uses TRBV6-2 or TRBV6-3 with TRBJ1-5; no definite D call. The germline V gene has CDR1 MNHEY and CDR2 SVGEGT. V was trimmed by 0 bases and J by 7 bases, leaving 7 bases between them. The CDR3 runs to 13 residues. The CDR3 reads CASSYSRVQPQHF. For the CDR3, the DNA is TGTGCCAGCAGTTACTCGAGGGTCCAGCCCCAGCATTTT.

This clone has more than one count but fewer than ten. The chain couples TRBV29-1 to TRBJ1-2, with a tentative D call TRBD1 (5 bases). Trimming cost V 3 bases and J 0 bases, with 11 bases left between them. The V gene's germline CDR1 is SQVTM and CDR2 ANQGSEA. This CDR3 contains 14 residues. CDR3 bases: TGCAGCGTTGACGAGGACACCGCTAACTATGGCTACACCTTC. The encoded protein is CSVDEDTANYGYTF.

The rearrangement joins TRBV29-1 to TRBJ1-1; 9 bases map to TRBD1. There are 13 residues in the CDR3. After removal of 8 bases from V and 8 bases from J, the junction contained 12 bases not matched to a gene. Germline V gives CDR1 SQVTM, CDR2 ANQGSEA. This CDR3 reads CSTNRWDREEAFF. The DNA of the CDR3 is TGCAGCACAAACAGGTGGGACAGGGAAGAAGCTTTCTTT.

CDR3 in DNA: TGTGCCAGCAGCCTGACTAGCCCGCAAGAGACCCAGTACTTC. Translating it yields CASSLTSPQETQYF. The chain carries TRBV2 and TRBJ2-5, with 7 bases that match TRBD2. The junction had 6 bases not matched to a gene; V was cut back by 6 bases and J by 2 bases. CDR3 size: 14 residues. Germline V gives CDR1 SNHLY, CDR2 FYNNEI.